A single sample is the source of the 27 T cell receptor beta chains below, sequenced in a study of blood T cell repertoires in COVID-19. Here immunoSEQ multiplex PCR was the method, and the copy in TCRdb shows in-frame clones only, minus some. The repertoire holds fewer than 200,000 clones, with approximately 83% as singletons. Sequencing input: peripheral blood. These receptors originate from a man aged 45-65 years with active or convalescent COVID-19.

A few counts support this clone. The CDR3 region is CASSQDRQGAGPLHF. The CDR3 DNA is TGTGCCAGCAGCCAAGATAGGCAGGGGGCTGGTCCCCTCCACTTT. This chain joins TRBV3-1 (or the pseudogene TRBV3-2) and TRBJ1-6; TRBD1 matches at 8 bases. V lost 0 bases, J lost 13 bases, and 8 bases stayed unmatched. Germline V gives CDR1 LGHDT, CDR2 YNNKEL (reference sequence). The CDR3 contains 15 residues.

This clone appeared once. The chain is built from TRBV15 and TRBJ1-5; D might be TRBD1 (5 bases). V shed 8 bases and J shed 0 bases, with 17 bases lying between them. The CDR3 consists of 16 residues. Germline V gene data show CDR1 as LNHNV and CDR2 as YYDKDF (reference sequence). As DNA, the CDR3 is TGTGCCACCCGCAACTTGAAAGGGGTTAGCAATCAGCCCCAGCATTTT. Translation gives CATRNLKGVSNQPQHF.

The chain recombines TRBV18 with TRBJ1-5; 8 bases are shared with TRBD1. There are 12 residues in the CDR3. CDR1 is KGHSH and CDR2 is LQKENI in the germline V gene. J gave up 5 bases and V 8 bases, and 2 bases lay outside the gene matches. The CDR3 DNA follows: TGTGCCAGCCCACAGGGGGATCAGCCCCAGCATTTT. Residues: CASPQGDQPQHF.

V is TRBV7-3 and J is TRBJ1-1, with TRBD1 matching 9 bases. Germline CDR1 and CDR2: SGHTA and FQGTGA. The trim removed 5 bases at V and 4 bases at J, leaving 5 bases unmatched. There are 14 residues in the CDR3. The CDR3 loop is CASSPGTGTTEAFF. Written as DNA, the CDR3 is TGTGCCAGCAGCCCGGGGACAGGGACCACTGAAGCTTTCTTT.

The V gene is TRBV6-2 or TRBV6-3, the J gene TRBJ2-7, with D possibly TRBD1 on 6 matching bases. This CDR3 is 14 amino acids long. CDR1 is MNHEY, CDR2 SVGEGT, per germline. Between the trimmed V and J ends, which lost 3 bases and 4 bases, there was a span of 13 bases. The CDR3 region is CASSYTGKVYEQYF. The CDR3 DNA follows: TGTGCCAGCAGTTATACAGGGAAAGTGTACGAGCAGTACTTC.

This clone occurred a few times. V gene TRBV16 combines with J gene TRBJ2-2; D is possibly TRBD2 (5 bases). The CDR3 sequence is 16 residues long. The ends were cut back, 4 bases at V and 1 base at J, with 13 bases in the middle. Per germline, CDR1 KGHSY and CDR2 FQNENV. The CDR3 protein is CASSLRERLNTGELFF. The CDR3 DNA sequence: TGTGCCAGCAGCCTGAGGGAAAGGTTGAACACCGGGGAGCTGTTTTTT. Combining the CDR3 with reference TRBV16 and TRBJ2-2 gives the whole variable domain GEEVAQTPKHLVRGEGQKAKLYCAPIKGHSYVFWYQQVLKNEFKFLISFQNENVFDETGMPKERFSAKCLPNSPCSLEIQATKLEDSAVYFCASSLRERLNTGELFFGEGSRLTVL.

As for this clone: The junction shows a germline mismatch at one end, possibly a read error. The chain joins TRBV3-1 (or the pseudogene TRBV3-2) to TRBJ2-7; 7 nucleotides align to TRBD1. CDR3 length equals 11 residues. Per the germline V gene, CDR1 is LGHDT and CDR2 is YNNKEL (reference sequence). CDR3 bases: TGTGCCAGCACCCAACAGGGGGAGCAGTACTTC. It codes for CASTQQGEQYF.

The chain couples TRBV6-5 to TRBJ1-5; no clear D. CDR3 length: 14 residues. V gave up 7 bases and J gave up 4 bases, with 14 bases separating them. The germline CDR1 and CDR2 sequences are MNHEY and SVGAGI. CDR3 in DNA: TGTGCCAGCACTCCCGCCAGGTTAAATCAGCCCCAGCATTTT. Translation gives CASTPARLNQPQHF.

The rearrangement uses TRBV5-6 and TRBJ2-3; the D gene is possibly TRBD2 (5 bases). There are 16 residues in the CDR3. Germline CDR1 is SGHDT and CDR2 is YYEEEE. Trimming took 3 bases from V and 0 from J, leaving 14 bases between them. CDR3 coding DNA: TGTGCCAGCAGCTCACGGGTCCGGGGAAGCACAGATACGCAGTATTTT. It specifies CASSSRVRGSTDTQYF.

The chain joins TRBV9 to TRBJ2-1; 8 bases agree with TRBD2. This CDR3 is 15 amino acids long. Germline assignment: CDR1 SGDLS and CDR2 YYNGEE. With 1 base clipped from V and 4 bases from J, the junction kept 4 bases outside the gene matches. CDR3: CASSVIGGAYNEQFF. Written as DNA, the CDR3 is TGTGCCAGCAGCGTAATCGGGGGGGCGTACAATGAGCAGTTCTTC. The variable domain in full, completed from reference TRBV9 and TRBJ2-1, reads DSGVTQTPKHLITATGQRVTLRCSPRSGDLSVYWYQQSLDQGLQFLIQYYNGEERAKGNILERFSAQQFPDLHSELNLSSLELGDSALYFCASSVIGGAYNEQFFGPGTRLTVL.

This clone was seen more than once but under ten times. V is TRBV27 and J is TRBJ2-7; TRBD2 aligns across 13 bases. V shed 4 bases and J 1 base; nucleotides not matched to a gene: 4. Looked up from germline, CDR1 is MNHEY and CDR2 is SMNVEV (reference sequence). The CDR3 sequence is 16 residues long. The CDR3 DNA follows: TGTGCCAGCAGTTCCATACTAGCGGGAGGGTCCTACGAGCAGTACTTC. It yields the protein CASSSILAGGSYEQYF.

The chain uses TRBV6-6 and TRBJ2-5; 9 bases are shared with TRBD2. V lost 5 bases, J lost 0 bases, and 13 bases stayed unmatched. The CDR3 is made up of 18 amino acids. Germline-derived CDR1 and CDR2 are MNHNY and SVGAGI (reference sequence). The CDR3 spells CASSRFPHLAGDQETQYF. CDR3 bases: TGTGCCAGCAGTCGCTTCCCTCATTTAGCGGGGGACCAAGAGACCCAGTACTTC.

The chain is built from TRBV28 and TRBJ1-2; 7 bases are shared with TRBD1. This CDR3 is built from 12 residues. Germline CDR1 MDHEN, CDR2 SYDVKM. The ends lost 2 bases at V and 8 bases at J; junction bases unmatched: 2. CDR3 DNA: TGTGCCAGCAGTTTAAGGGGGCAGGGCTACACCTTC. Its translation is CASSLRGQGYTF.

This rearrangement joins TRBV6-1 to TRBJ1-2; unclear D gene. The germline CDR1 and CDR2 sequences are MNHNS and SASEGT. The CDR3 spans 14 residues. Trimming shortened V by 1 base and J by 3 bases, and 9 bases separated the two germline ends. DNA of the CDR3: TGTGCCAGCAGTGAAGGGCATGATTACTATGGCTACACCTTC. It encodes CASSEGHDYYGYTF.

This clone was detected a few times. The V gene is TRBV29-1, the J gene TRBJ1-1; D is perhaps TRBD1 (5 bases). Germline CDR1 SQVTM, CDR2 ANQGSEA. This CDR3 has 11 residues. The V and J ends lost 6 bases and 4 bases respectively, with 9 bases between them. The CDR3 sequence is CSVQGATEAFF. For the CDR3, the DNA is TGCAGCGTCCAAGGGGCCACTGAAGCTTTCTTT.

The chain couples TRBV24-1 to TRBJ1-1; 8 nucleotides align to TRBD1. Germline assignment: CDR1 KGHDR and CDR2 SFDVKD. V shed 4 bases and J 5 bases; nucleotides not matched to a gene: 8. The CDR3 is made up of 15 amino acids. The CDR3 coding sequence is TGTGCCACCAGTGACCGTGGACAGGGTGGAACTGAAGCTTTCTTT. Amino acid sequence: CATSDRGQGGTEAFF.

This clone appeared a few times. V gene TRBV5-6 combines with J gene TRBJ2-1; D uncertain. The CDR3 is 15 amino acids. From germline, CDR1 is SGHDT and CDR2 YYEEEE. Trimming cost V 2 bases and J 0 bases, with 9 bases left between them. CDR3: CASSLDIISYNEQFF. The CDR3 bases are TGTGCCAGCAGCTTAGACATAATCTCCTACAATGAGCAGTTCTTC.

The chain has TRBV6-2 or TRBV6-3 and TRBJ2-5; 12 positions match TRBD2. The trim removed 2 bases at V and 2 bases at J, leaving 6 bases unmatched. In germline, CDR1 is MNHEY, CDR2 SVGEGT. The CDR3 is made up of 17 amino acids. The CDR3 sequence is CASSYGLTSGGQETQYF. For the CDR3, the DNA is TGTGCCAGCAGTTACGGGCTAACTAGCGGGGGGCAAGAGACCCAGTACTTC.

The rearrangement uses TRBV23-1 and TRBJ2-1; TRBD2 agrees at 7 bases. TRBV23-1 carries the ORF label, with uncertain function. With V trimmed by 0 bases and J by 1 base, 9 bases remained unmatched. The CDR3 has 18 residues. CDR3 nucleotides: TGCGCCAGCAGTCAATCTCGGATTCCGGGGGGATCCTACAATGAGCAGTTCTTC. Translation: CASSQSRIPGGSYNEQFF.

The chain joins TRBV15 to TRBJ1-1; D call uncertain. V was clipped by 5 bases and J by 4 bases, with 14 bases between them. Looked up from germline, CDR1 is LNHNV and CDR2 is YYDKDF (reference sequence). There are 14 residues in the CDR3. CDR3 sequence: CATSSRERGTEAFF. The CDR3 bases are TGTGCCACCAGCTCAAGAGAACGGGGCACTGAAGCTTTCTTT.

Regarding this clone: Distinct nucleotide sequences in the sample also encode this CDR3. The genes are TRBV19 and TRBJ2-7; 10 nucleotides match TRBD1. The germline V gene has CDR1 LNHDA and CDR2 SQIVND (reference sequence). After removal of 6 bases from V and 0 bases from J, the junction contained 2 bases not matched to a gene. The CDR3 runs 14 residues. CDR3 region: CASRGTGASYEQYF. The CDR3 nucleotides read TGTGCCAGTAGGGGGACAGGGGCCTCCTACGAGCAGTACTTC.

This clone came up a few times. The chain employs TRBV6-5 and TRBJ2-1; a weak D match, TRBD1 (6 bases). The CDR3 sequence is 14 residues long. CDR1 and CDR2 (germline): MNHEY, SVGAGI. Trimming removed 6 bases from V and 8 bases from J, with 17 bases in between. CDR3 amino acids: CASRIRDIRDEQFF. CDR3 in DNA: TGTGCCAGCAGAATCCGGGACATTAGGGATGAGCAGTTCTTC.

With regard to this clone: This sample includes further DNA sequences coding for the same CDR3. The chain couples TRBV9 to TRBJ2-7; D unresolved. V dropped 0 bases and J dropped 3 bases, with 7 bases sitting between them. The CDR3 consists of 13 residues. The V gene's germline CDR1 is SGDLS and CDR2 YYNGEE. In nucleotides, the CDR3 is TGTGCCAGCAGCGTAGCTCCCCTCTACGAGCAGTACTTC. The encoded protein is CASSVAPLYEQYF.

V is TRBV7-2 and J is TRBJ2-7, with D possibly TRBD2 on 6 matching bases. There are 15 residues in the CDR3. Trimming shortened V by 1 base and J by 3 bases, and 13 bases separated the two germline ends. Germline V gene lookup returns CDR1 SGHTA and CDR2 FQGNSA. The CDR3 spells CASSLGGLKNYEQYF. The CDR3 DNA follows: TGTGCCAGCAGCTTAGGTGGACTAAAAAACTACGAGCAGTACTTC.

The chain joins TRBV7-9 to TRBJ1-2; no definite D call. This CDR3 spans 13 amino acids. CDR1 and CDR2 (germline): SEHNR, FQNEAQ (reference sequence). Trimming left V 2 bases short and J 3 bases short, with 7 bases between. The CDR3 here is CASSLKQHYGYTF. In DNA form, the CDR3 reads TGTGCCAGCAGCTTAAAACAGCACTATGGCTACACCTTC.

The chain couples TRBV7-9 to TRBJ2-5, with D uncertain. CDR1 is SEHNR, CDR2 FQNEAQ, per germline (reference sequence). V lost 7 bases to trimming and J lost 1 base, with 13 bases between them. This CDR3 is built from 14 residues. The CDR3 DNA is TGTGCCAGCACCACCTCTGGGCTCCAAGAGACCCAGTACTTC. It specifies CASTTSGLQETQYF. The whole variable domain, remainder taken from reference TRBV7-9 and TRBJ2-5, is DTGVSQNPRHKITKRGQNVTFRCDPISEHNRLYWYRQTLGQGPEFLTYFQNEAQLEKSRLLSDRFSAERPKGSFSTLEIQRTEQGDSAMYLCASTTSGLQETQYFGPGTRLLVL.

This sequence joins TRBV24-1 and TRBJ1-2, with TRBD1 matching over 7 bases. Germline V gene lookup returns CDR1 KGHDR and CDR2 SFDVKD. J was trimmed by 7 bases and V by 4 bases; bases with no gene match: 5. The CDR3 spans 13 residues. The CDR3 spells CATSDQGEGGYTF. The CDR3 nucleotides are TGTGCCACCAGTGACCAGGGGGAAGGTGGCTACACCTTC.